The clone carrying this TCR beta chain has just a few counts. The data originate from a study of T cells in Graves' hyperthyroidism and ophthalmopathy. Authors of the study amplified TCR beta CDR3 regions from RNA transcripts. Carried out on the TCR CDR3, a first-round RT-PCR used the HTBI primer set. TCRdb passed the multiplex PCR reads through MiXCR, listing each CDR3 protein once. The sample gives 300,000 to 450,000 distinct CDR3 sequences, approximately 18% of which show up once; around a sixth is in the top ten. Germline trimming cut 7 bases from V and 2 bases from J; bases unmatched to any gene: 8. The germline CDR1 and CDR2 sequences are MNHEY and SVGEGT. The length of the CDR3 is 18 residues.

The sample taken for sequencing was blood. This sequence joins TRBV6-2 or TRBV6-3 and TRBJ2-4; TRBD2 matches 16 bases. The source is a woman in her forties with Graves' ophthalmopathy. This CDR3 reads CASITGTSGRAPKNIQYF. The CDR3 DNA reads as TGTGCCAGCATCACCGGGACTAGCGGGAGGGCCCCCAAAAACATTCAGTACTTC.